Described below is a single TCR beta chain sequence and its context. This entry belongs to a study of T-cell reconstitution after alpha-beta-depleted transplantation in children. As it was prepared, the TCRbeta library received unique molecular identifiers. TCRdb recomputed calls from the PCR reads with MiXCR, one row per CDR3 protein. Of about 360,000 distinct CDR3 sequences listed, less than 15% are singletons. This receptor was identified in a human donor who donated a stem cell graft to a child with Fanconi anemia. The specimen comprised PBMCs, sampled from the stem cell graft.

For the CDR3, the DNA is TGCGCCAGCAGCAGCGTAACAGGCGGCGAGCAGTTCTTC. Translated: CASSSVTGGEQFF. The chain joins TRBV5-1 to TRBJ2-1, with D possibly matching TRBD1 (5 bases). CDR1 is SGHRS, CDR2 YFSETQ, per germline. The CDR3 extends over 13 amino acids. V dropped 4 bases and J dropped 10 bases, with 15 bases sitting between them.